What follows are 25 T cell receptor beta chains derived from one specimen sequenced in a study of OX40 agonist ivuxolimab in advanced cancers. The method was immunoSEQ multiplex PCR; TCRdb's version includes in-frame clones alone and lacks a portion of them. This table holds more than 65,000 clones, roughly 90% found once. The sequenced sample was CD4+ or CD8+ T cells sorted from blood, obtained in a trial of the OX40 agonist ivuxolimab. These receptors originate from an adult with an advanced solid tumor such as melanoma, head and neck, liver or kidney cancer.

The CDR3 sequence: CSVGKGDGLSYTF. For the CDR3, the DNA is TGCAGCGTTGGAAAAGGCGATGGATTAAGCTACACCTTC. V is TRBV29-1 and J is TRBJ1-2; no definite D call. The germline V gene has CDR1 SQVTM and CDR2 ANQGSEA. This CDR3 has 13 amino acids. V shed 4 bases and J shed 9 bases, with 18 bases lying between them.

V is TRBV7-2 and J is TRBJ2-7, with no clear D. This CDR3 has 12 residues. Germline CDR1 SGHTA, CDR2 FQGNSA. Between the trimmed V and J ends, which lost 5 bases and 1 base, there was a span of 6 bases. The CDR3 protein is CASSPSSYEQYF. The CDR3 nucleotides are TGTGCCAGCAGCCCGTCATCCTACGAGCAGTACTTC. The variable domain in full, completed from reference TRBV7-2 and TRBJ2-7, reads GAGVSQSPSNKVTEKGKDVELRCDPISGHTALYWYRQSLGQGLEFLIYFQGNSAPDKSGLPSDRFSAERTGGSVSTLTIQRTQQEDSAVYLCASSPSSYEQYFGPGTRLTVT.

CDR3 in amino acids: CASSHDRDQPQHF. The CDR3, as DNA: TGTGCCAGCAGTCACGACAGAGATCAGCCCCAGCATTTT. The V and J genes are TRBV27 and TRBJ1-5, with a possible D match to TRBD1 (5 bases). Germline lookup yields CDR1 MNHEY and CDR2 SMNVEV (reference sequence). CDR3 length: 13 amino acids. V was cut by 5 bases and J by 5 bases, with 10 bases left in between.

This clone was observed a single time. DNA of the CDR3: TGTGCCAGCAGCTTGTATTGGTTGGACAGGTCGAACACTGAAGCTTTCTTT. This sequence encodes CASSLYWLDRSNTEAFF. The chain links TRBV11-3 to TRBJ1-1; 7 nucleotides match TRBD1. CDR3 length: 17 residues. The germline V gene has CDR1 SGHNT and CDR2 YENEEA. V was clipped by 3 bases and J by 1 base; unmatched bases: 11.

The V and J genes are TRBV14 and TRBJ2-1; no clear D. V shed 2 bases and J shed 6 bases, with 17 bases lying between them. The CDR3 has 16 amino acids. Germline CDR1 SGHDN, CDR2 FVKESK. CDR3 sequence: CASSQQSGYPRNEQFF. CDR3 sequence (DNA): TGTGCCAGCAGCCAACAATCAGGCTATCCTCGCAATGAGCAGTTCTTC.

The chain employs TRBV29-1 and TRBJ2-1; D ambiguous. This CDR3 region has 12 residues. CDR1 and CDR2 (germline): SQVTM, ANQGSEA. V was cut by 7 bases and J by 8 bases, with 15 bases left in between. The CDR3 reads CSAEDTGDEQFF. The CDR3 DNA follows: TGCAGCGCCGAAGACACGGGTGATGAGCAGTTCTTC.

This chain links TRBV11-3 with TRBJ2-2; maybe TRBD2 (6 bases). Looked up from germline, CDR1 is SGHNT and CDR2 is YENEEA. CDR3 length: 13 residues. Trimming cost V 8 bases and J 3 bases, with 10 bases left between them. The CDR3 reads CASAGRDTGELFF. The CDR3 DNA reads as TGTGCCAGCGCGGGGAGAGACACCGGGGAGCTGTTTTTT.

The chain employs TRBV9 and TRBJ1-1; 7 positions agree with TRBD1. CDR3 length: 13 amino acids. The ends lost 1 base at V and 5 bases at J; junction bases unmatched: 2. Germline V gene sequence: CDR1 SGDLS, CDR2 YYNGEE. The CDR3 loop reads CASSVQGGTEAFF. CDR3 sequence (DNA): TGTGCCAGCAGCGTACAGGGGGGTACTGAAGCTTTCTTT.

J is TRBJ2-5 and V is TRBV7-2, with a possible D match to TRBD2 (5 bases). Trimming left V 6 bases short and J 5 bases short, with 10 bases between. This CDR3 region has 12 residues. The V gene's germline CDR1 is SGHTA and CDR2 FQGNSA. The CDR3 region has the DNA TGTGCCAGCAGGCGAGGGCTTGAGACCCAGTACTTC. This gives the protein CASRRGLETQYF.

The J gene is TRBJ1-4, the V gene TRBV6-5, with D tentatively TRBD1 (6 bases). Trimming shortened V by 0 bases and J by 7 bases, and 15 bases separated the two germline ends. Germline loops: CDR1 MNHEY, CDR2 SVGAGI. CDR3 length: 16 amino acids. The CDR3 DNA reads as TGTGCCAGCAGTTACTCTGGTGGGGGGGGCGGTGAAAAACTGTTTTTT. Its protein is CASSYSGGGGGEKLFF.

CDR3 sequence: CASSIAPLQTYGYTF. The DNA for the CDR3 is TGTGCCAGTAGTATAGCCCCCCTACAGACCTATGGCTACACCTTC. The V call is TRBV19, the J call TRBJ1-2; D remains ambiguous. The CDR3 contains 15 residues. V was shortened by 1 base and J by 4 bases, with 13 bases between the two germline ends. Germline V gene data show CDR1 as LNHDA and CDR2 as SQIVND (reference sequence).

This clone has just one count. V gene TRBV7-9 combines with J gene TRBJ2-5, with 10 nucleotides matching TRBD1. This CDR3 has 14 amino acids. In germline, CDR1 is SEHNR, CDR2 FQNEAQ (reference sequence). Losses at the gene ends were 3 bases for V and 2 bases for J; bases not matched to a gene: 0. The CDR3 DNA is TGTGCCAGCAGCTTGGACAGGGGGCAAGAGACCCAGTACTTC. Translating gives CASSLDRGQETQYF.

V is TRBV19 and J is TRBJ1-2; TRBD1 aligns across 8 bases. The CDR3 covers 13 residues. V dropped 5 bases and J dropped 5; count of bases not matched to a gene: 4. Germline V CDR1 and CDR2: LNHDA, SQIVND (reference sequence). This CDR3 reads CASSQTGDYGYTF. CDR3 DNA sequence: TGTGCCAGTAGTCAGACAGGGGATTATGGCTACACCTTC.

The chain carries TRBV15 and TRBJ1-1; TRBD1 is a possible D gene (6 bases). V shed 0 bases and J shed 9 bases, with 11 bases lying between them. From germline, CDR1 is LNHNV and CDR2 YYDKDF (reference sequence). This CDR3 spans 13 amino acids. The CDR3 is CATSRDPGGQAFF. For the CDR3, the DNA is TGTGCCACCAGCAGAGATCCTGGGGGGCAAGCTTTCTTT.

The rearrangement links TRBV10-3 to TRBJ1-1; maybe TRBD1 (6 bases). This CDR3 spans 15 amino acids. Germline loops: CDR1 ENHRY, CDR2 SYGVKD. V was shortened by 6 bases and J by 1 base, with 15 bases between the two germline ends. CDR3: CAIRAREGQNTEAFF. Written as DNA, the CDR3 is TGTGCCATCAGGGCCCGGGAGGGACAGAACACTGAAGCTTTCTTT.

Only one count was recorded for this clone. J is TRBJ2-2 and V is TRBV11-2; D may match TRBD1 or TRBD2 (5 bases each). The germline V gene has CDR1 SGHAT and CDR2 FQNNGV. V shed 1 base and J shed 0 bases, with 12 bases lying between them. CDR3 length equals 17 residues. Here the CDR3 DNA reads TGTGCCAGCAGCTTAGGGTGGGGACCTTCGAACACCGGGGAGCTGTTTTTT. Its protein is CASSLGWGPSNTGELFF.

The chain uses TRBV5-6 and TRBJ1-4, with 7 positions matching TRBD1. Germline V lookup: CDR1 SGHDT, CDR2 YYEEEE. Unmatched junction bases numbered 8, after V lost 0 bases and J lost 0 bases. The CDR3 has 18 residues. The CDR3 sequence: CASSLGLDRTSTNEKLFF. CDR3 coding DNA: TGTGCCAGCAGCTTGGGTCTGGACAGGACCTCAACTAATGAAAAACTGTTTTTT. Full variable domain (missing parts from reference TRBV5-6 and TRBJ1-4): DAGVTQSPTHLIKTRGQQVTLRCSPKSGHDTVSWYQQALGQGPQFIFQYYEEEERQRGNFPDRFSGHQFPNYSSELNVNALLLGDSALYLCASSLGLDRTSTNEKLFFGSGTQLSVL.

The chain uses TRBV18 and TRBJ2-1, with D tentatively TRBD2 (6 bases). In germline, CDR1 is KGHSH, CDR2 LQKENI. V shed 3 bases and J shed 9 bases, with 12 bases lying between them. CDR3 size: 13 residues. CDR3 DNA: TGTGCCAGCTCACCCCGACTAGAAGCTGAGCAGTTCTTC. This translates into CASSPRLEAEQFF. The variable domain in full, with the rest retrieved from reference TRBV18 and TRBJ2-1, is NAGVMQNPRHLVRRRGQEARLRCSPMKGHSHVYWYRQLPEEGLKFMVYLQKENIIDESGMPKERFSAEFPKEGPSILRIQQVVRGDSAAYFCASSPRLEAEQFFGPGTRLTVL.

The chain joins TRBV6-6 to TRBJ2-7; a possible D gene is TRBD2 (5 bases). CDR1 is MNHNY and CDR2 is SVGAGI in the germline V gene (reference sequence). Trimming shortened V by 0 bases and J by 2 bases, and 11 bases separated the two germline ends. The CDR3 is made up of 15 amino acids. CDR3 region: CASSYSRGPAYEQYF. In DNA form, the CDR3 reads TGTGCCAGCAGTTACTCGAGAGGGCCTGCCTACGAGCAGTACTTC.

J is TRBJ1-4 and V is TRBV5-5, with 7 nucleotides matching TRBD1. The CDR3 extends over 12 amino acids. J lost 7 bases, V lost 3 bases, and 0 bases had no gene match. CDR1 and CDR2 (germline): SGHKS, YYEKEE (reference sequence). In DNA form, the CDR3 reads TGTGCCAGCAGCTACAGGGGTGAAAAACTGTTTTTT. Protein product: CASSYRGEKLFF. Together with reference TRBV5-5 and TRBJ1-4, the CDR3 gives the full variable domain: DAGVTQSPTHLIKTRGQQVTLRCSPISGHKSVSWYQQVLGQGPQFIFQYYEKEERGRGNFPDRFSARQFPNYSSELNVNALLLGDSALYLCASSYRGEKLFFGSGTQLSVL.

V usage is TRBV27 and J usage is TRBJ2-1; TRBD2 is a possible D gene (6 bases). Germline CDR1 MNHEY, CDR2 SMNVEV (reference sequence). This CDR3 region has 12 residues. The V end lost 3 bases, the J end lost 8 bases, and 8 bases lay between the germline ends. The CDR3 DNA is TGTGCCAGCAGTTTTAGCGGTCATGAGCAGTTCTTC. It is translated as CASSFSGHEQFF.

The chain combines TRBV27 with TRBJ2-2; D not resolved. The CDR3 has 13 residues. CDR1 is MNHEY, CDR2 SMNVEV, per germline (reference sequence). Trimming removed 6 bases at V and 2 bases at J, with 7 bases between. For the CDR3, the DNA is TGTGCCAGCAGCCGAATTAACACCGGGGAGCTGTTTTTT. Its protein product is CASSRINTGELFF.

V gene TRBV11-2 combines with J gene TRBJ2-3; 14 nucleotides align to TRBD2. V lost 1 base and J lost 5; bases outside the gene matches: 5. Germline V gene sequence: CDR1 SGHAT, CDR2 FQNNGV. CDR3 size: 17 residues. Written as DNA, the CDR3 is TGTGCCAGCAGCTTAGCGAGAGGACTAGCGGGGGGAGATACGCAGTATTTT. It yields the protein CASSLARGLAGGDTQYF.

The V gene is TRBV10-3, the J gene TRBJ1-1, with D maybe TRBD1 (5 bases). The germline V gene encodes CDR1 ENHRY and CDR2 SYGVKD. This CDR3 is 14 amino acids long. The V gene lost 3 bases and the J gene lost 4 bases, with 12 bases spanning the gap. CDR3 protein: CAISDPAGGTEAFF. The DNA of the CDR3 is TGTGCCATCAGTGATCCCGCTGGGGGCACTGAAGCTTTCTTT.

CDR3 in DNA: TGTGCCAGCAGCTTAAGTTTAGGTCCTTCCCACGAGCAGTACTTC. Translating it yields CASSLSLGPSHEQYF. This sequence joins TRBV7-2 and TRBJ2-7; no clear D. The length of the CDR3 is 15 residues. Germline V gives CDR1 SGHTA, CDR2 FQGNSA. V was trimmed by 2 bases and J by 5 bases, leaving 16 bases between them.